This TCR beta chain is drawn from a study of blood T cell repertoires in COVID-19 (dated by TCRdb to about 2020). For context, the study as a whole: Samples covering the acute and convalescent phases of COVID-19 were provided by collaborators in the United States, Italy and Spain. Nearly every sample came with metadata listing a de-identified subject ID, COVID-19 status, age in years and sex. The repertoires were released in a freely available public database meant as a resource for research on the immune response to SARS-CoV-2. Samples came from the ongoing ImmuneRACE study (first 160 participants) plus 1,254 subjects from 6 global collaborators. The material from the prospective study consisted of cDNA or gDNA derived from T cells, B-cell-depleted T cells, or PBMCs. The dataset comprised deeply sampled blood TCRbeta repertoires from subjects exposed to, actively infected with, or recovered from COVID-19. Where HLA class I and class II types were available, the types were taken from metadata supplied by the sample provider, not from assay-based typing. What the authors observed across the whole study: The quantity of clinical and demographic metadata differed by source and by participant and was supplied without curation.

TCRbeta CDR3 regions were amplified from genomic DNA by means of the immunoSEQ Assay, a bias-controlled multiplex PCR. The study's own analysis went as follows. The number of nucleated cells in each sample was estimated from the amplification of reference gene primers within the assay. Sequence reads were collapsed and filtered to measure the absolute abundance of every unique TCRbeta CDR3 rearrangement. Productive Simpson clonality was computed per sample as the square root of Simpson's diversity index over productive rearrangements. Not all clones reach the TCRdb copy of this immuneACCESS table, which keeps in-frame sequences only. Checked studies attribute under half of the gap to unresolved V genes and leave the rest unexplained. The D gene and trimming were derived from the DNA, and the V and J assignments and clone size from that table. Present in this sample are 65,000 or so clones, just under 85% of which were seen just once. 3.5% of the sample is in the top ten clones.

Collaborating institutions collected whole blood in K2EDTA tubes following their own protocols. For TCRbeta analysis, collaborator samples were shipped as frozen whole blood, as isolated PBMCs, or as DNA extracted from either sample type. The CDR3, from cysteine to phenylalanine, totals 16 residues. Solely the CDR3 DNA is kept, with 48 bases framed from the first base. The germline V and J ends show losses of 0 bases and 2 bases respectively, and no gene match explains 4 bases of the junction. The germline V gene provides CDR1 SGDLS and CDR2 YYNGEE. Concerning this clone itself: Its antigen remains unidentified. Per-base quality was not reported, and no clone a single base away is much larger than it.

This receptor was taken from a man between 60 and 75 years old with acute or convalescent COVID-19. In this chain, TRBV9 is recombined with TRBJ1-3; TRBD1 lines up with 8 middle nucleotides. The sequencing sample was made of peripheral blood. The base sequence is TGTGCCAGCAGCGTAGGAGGACAGGGACCTGGAAACACCATATATTTT. Translated, this is CASSVGGQGPGNTIYF.